This TCR beta chain was identified in a study of OX40 agonist ivuxolimab in advanced cancers. Findings and caveats of the study: At doses 0.1 to 3.0 mg/kg, CD4+ and CD8+ clones expanded. Nonresponders included some who also had low normalized T-cell clonal expansion.

Trimming stripped 1 base from V and 0 bases from J, with 6 bases between. Germline V CDR1 and CDR2: SGHDN, FVKESK. The CDR3 contains 14 residues. To note about this clone: Its cognate antigen is unknown.

With baseline, cycle 4 day 1, and cycle 7 day 1 as timepoints, blood was sampled. The method was immunoSEQ multiplex PCR; TCRdb's version includes in-frame clones alone and lacks a portion of them. The table shows roughly 69,000 clones, with about 87% occurring only once. This sequence was found in an adult with an advanced solid tumor such as melanoma, head and neck, liver or kidney cancer. Source: CD4+ or CD8+ T cells sorted from blood, taken in a trial of the OX40 agonist ivuxolimab. The J gene is TRBJ1-1, the V gene TRBV14; maybe TRBD1 (5 bases). CDR3 nucleotide sequence: TGTGCCAGCAGCCAAGCAGGGTTGAACACTGAAGCTTTCTTT. Protein product: CASSQAGLNTEAFF.